The clone carrying this T cell receptor beta chain was seen a handful of times. In germline, CDR1 is SGHRS, CDR2 YFSETQ. J was trimmed by 4 bases and V by 1 base; bases with no gene match: 3. This CDR3 spans 16 amino acids. The source of the sample is a study of response to subunit inactivated influenza vaccine. TCRdb itself ran the RT-PCR reads through MiXCR, one entry per CDR3 protein. Among 450,000 to 600,000 distinct CDR3 sequences listed, approximately 16% were seen once. The receptor's source is a man aged 45 to 75 who received an inactivated influenza vaccine. The J gene is TRBJ2-2, the V gene TRBV5-1, with 11 bases aligning to TRBD1. The starting material was CD4+ T cells sorted from PBMCs, obtained around 2 years after vaccination. The DNA for the CDR3 is TGCGCCAGCAGCTTGATGGGACAGGGGGTCACCGGGGAGCTGTTTTTT. The encoded protein is CASSLMGQGVTGELFF.